This T cell receptor beta chain was profiled in a study of CD8+CD57+ T cells in acquired aplastic anemia. Many counts were recorded for this clonotype. V was cut by 4 bases and J by 5 bases, with 11 bases left in between. Germline CDR1 is ENHRY and CDR2 is SYGVKD. There are 13 residues in the CDR3. Researchers used genomic DNA as the template to profile TCR beta VDJ and CDR3. TCRdb ran MiXCR on the reads and lists one entry per CDR3 protein. The data hold more than 100,000 distinct CDR3 sequences, with around 50% observed a single time. The TCR was taken from a human donor in good health, serving as a control. This sequence joins TRBV10-3 and TRBJ1-2; no reliable D call. Sequenced: sorted CD4+, CD8+, or CD8+CD57+ T cells (not recorded which) from PBMCs. This chain's CDR3 is CAISVENTYGYTF. CDR3 sequence (DNA): TGTGCCATCAGTGTTGAGAATACTTATGGCTACACCTTC.